This TCR beta chain came from a study of vaccination effects on CD4 cells after COVID-19 (dated by TCRdb to between 2021 and 2024). Some background on the complete study: Each participant received two doses of an mRNA SARS-CoV-2 vaccine, either BNT162b2 or mRNA-1273. SARS-CoV-2 spike-specific CD4+ TCR repertoires from before and after mRNA vaccination were compared in COVID-19 convalescent patients and in infection-naive vaccine recipients. The full study included some 10 COVID-19 convalescent patients and a few SARS-CoV-2-naive healthy vaccine recipients. Cultures from other donors in the study were sequenced using the Oncomine TCR Beta short-read assay on an Illumina iSeq 100. What the authors observed across the whole study: In healthy vaccine recipients, vaccine-induced clones were almost all SARS-CoV-2 mono-reactive, with only 1 of 255 being cross-reactive with common cold coronaviruses. Clones induced by infection and clones induced by vaccination both contracted markedly at late timepoints after vaccination, which fits with T cell responses waning over time. The study was limited by a small number of convalescent patients, and early post-infection timepoints were lacking.

The ViraFEST assay stimulated PBMC with viral peptide pools and then used TCR sequencing to identify antigen-specific CD4+ T cell clonotypes by expansion. After approximately eleven days of culture, CD4+ T cells were isolated with the EasySep CD4+ T cell isolation kit. Negative nucleocapsid antibody results before and after vaccination confirmed that the healthy vaccine recipients had no prior SARS-CoV-2 infection. Each well held under 2.5 million PBMC cultured in IMDM containing approximately 5% human AB serum, 9.5 to 10 IU/ml IL-2 and gentamicin, along with roughly 10 ug/ml peptides. On days 3 and 7, half of the culture medium was replaced with fresh IL-2-containing medium. Unless noted otherwise, every peptide stimulation condition was grown in triplicate wells. Using Ficoll-Paque Plus gradient centrifugation, PBMC were separated from whole blood and then either used fresh or cryopreserved at -140C. Overlapping peptide pools spanned the spike proteins of SARS-CoV-2 and the common cold coronaviruses HCoV-NL63, HCoV-OC43 and HCoV-229E. The QIAamp micro DNA kit was used to extract genomic DNA from the cultured CD4+ T cells.

To note about this clone: The clone's antigen remains unknown. The record has no base qualities; no much larger clone is one base away.

The library was made by the immunoSEQ multiplex PCR assay. TCR beta CDR3 sequencing was performed on DNA from the cultured, isolated CD4+ T cells. The paper's data handling went like this. Non-productive TCR sequences were removed and reads were trimmed to the CDR3 region, keeping CDR3s of at least 7 amino acids. The MANAFEST web app was used to pick out antigen-specific clonotypes by comparing their expansion in peptide wells with that in reference cultures. To count as positive, a clone had to show expansion at FDR<0.05 compared with the reference and with all other wells, an odds ratio above 5, and a frequency above 0.1% in two replicate wells. A clonotype was called cross-reactive if it was significantly expanded both in SARS-CoV-2 spike wells and in at least one common cold coronavirus spike condition. Levenshtein distance calculated with the stringdist R package was used to assess CDR3 similarity, and unrooted trees were constructed with ape in R 3.6.1. Entries here come from immuneACCESS through TCRdb and include only in-frame sequences with V and J called. Some clones fail to appear in such tables; in the studies checked, an unresolved V gene covers under half of the shortfall, and the cause of the remainder is unknown. V, J and clone size are those of that table, while D and trimming were read from the DNA. The sample data list about 43,000 clones, and around three quarters of these were observed just once. The ten largest clones capture 11% of the sample.

The CDR3 measures 14 amino acids from cysteine to phenylalanine. Of the read, only the CDR3 DNA is kept; its 42 bases are in frame from base 1. The germline V gene (reference sequence) specifies LNHDA as CDR1 and SQIVND as CDR2. V is shortened by 3 bases, J by 0 bases, and the region joining them spans 8 bases. The sequence derives from a human donor who received a COVID-19 vaccine. Sequenced material: CD4+ T cells from PBMCs cultured with SARS-CoV-2 spike peptides, taken before COVID-19 vaccination. Taken with the paper, the label for cell subset or site translates to: SARS-CoV-2 spike overlapping peptide pool stimulation. The V gene is TRBV19 and the J gene is TRBJ1-2; the D gene is not confidently resolved. The CDR3 loop reads CASSMKMSNYGYTF. The base sequence is TGTGCCAGTAGTATGAAAATGTCTAACTATGGCTACACCTTC.